This T cell receptor beta chain was documented in a study of T cell repertoires in cytomegalovirus infection. Study in general: Recently identified HLA-C-restricted and well-studied HLA-B-restricted CMV epitopes were used. Based on public TCR beta signatures, there were indications of CMV infection and of a matching HLA type. Study results and limitations: Within the response measured ex vivo, HLA-C-restricted CMV-specific TCR beta clonotypes were dominant. Summed public TCR beta family frequency identified CMV carriers bearing the relevant HLA.

A note on this clonotype: Its specificity is unknown.

From the reads, TCRdb called clonotypes with MiXCR, one entry per CDR3 protein. This table holds 300,000 to 400,000 distinct CDR3 sequences, roughly 25% found once. The V end lost 0 bases, the J end lost 3 bases, and 13 bases lay between the germline ends. This CDR3 region has 15 residues. CDR1 SGDLS and CDR2 YYNGEE come from the germline V gene. Sequencing used cultured PBMCs, obtained from culture after CMV antigen stimulation. This receptor was taken from a human donor in good health (CMV status not recorded). Some clones in this sample may be carry-over from other donors' samples. The chain uses TRBV9 and TRBJ2-7, with D possibly TRBD2 on 6 matching bases. The CDR3, as DNA: TGTGCCAGCAGCGTAGGGGGGGAGTCCGACTACGAGCAGTACTTC. Protein: CASSVGGESDYEQYF. Full variable domain (remainder filled in from reference TRBV9 and TRBJ2-7): DSGVTQTPKHLITATGQRVTLRCSPRSGDLSVYWYQQSLDQGLQFLIQYYNGEERAKGNILERFSAQQFPDLHSELNLSSLELGDSALYFCASSVGGESDYEQYFGPGTRLTVT.